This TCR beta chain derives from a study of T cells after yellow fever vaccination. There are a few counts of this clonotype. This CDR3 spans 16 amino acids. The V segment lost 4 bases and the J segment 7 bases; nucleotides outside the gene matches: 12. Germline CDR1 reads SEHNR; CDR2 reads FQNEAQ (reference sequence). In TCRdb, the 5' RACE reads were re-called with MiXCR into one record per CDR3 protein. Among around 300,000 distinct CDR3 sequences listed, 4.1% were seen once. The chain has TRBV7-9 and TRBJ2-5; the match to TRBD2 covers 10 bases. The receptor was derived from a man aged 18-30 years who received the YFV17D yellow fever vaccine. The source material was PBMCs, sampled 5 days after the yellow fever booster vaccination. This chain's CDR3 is CASSSRVAGGTGTQYF. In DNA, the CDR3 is TGTGCCAGCAGCTCCCGGGTAGCGGGGGGCACTGGGACCCAGTACTTC.